The present TCR beta chain was sequenced within a study of tumor and adjacent non-tumor tissue in lung cancer. This clonotype occurred once. TCRbeta libraries were built with three rounds of nested PCR, modified from ARM-PCR. TCRdb re-called the multiplex PCR reads through MiXCR, storing one row per CDR3 protein. The sample carries almost 75,000 distinct CDR3 sequences, about two thirds recorded once. J gave up 5 bases and V 0 bases, and 5 bases lay outside the gene matches. This CDR3 has 16 residues. The germline V gene has CDR1 SGDLS and CDR2 YYNGEE. No cell sorting was done before RNA was extracted from the tissue. This non-tumor lung sample came from over 3 cm beyond the tumor edge.

The sample comprised distant non-tumor lung tissue. The chain uses TRBV9 and TRBJ2-6; 7 nucleotides align to TRBD1. This TCR was recovered from a woman aged 50 to 60 with non-small cell lung cancer. CDR3 nucleotides: TGTGCCAGCAGCGTAGCTACAGGGGCTCGGGCCAACGTCCTGACTTTC. Translated, it gives CASSVATGARANVLTF.